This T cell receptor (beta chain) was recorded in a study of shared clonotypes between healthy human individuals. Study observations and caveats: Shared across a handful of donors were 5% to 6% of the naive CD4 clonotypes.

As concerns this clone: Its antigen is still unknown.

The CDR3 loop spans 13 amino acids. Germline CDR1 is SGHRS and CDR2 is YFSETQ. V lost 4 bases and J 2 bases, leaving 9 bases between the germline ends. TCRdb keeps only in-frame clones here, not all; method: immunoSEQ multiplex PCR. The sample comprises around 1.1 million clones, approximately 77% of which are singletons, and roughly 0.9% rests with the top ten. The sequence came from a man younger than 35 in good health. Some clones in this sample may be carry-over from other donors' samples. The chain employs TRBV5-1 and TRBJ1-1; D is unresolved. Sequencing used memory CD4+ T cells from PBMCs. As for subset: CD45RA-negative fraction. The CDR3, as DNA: TGCGCCAGCAGCCCGCCGGTAAACACTGAAGCTTTCTTT. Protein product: CASSPPVNTEAFF.